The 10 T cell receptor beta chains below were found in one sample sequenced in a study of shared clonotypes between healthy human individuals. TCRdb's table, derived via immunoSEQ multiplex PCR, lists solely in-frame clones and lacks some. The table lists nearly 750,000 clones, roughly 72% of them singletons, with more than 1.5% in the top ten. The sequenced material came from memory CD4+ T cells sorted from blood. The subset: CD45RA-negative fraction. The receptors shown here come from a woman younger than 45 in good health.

DNA of the CDR3: TGTGCCAGCAGTTTATCCGGGACGGTGAACACTGAAGCTTTCTTT. This gives the protein CASSLSGTVNTEAFF. This sequence joins TRBV27 and TRBJ1-1; D is possibly TRBD1 (5 bases). V dropped 0 bases and J dropped 0 bases, with 8 bases sitting between them. The CDR3 is 15 amino acids. Germline lookup yields CDR1 MNHEY and CDR2 SMNVEV (reference sequence).

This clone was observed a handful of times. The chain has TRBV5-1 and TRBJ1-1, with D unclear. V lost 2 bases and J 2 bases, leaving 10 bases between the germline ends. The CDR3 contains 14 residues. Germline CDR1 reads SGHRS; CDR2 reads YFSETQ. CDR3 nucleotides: TGCGCCAGCAGCTTTGGGCAGAGTAACACTGAAGCTTTCTTT. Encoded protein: CASSFGQSNTEAFF.

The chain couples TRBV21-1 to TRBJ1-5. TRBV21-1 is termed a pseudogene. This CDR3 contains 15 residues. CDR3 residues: CASSKSAYSNQPQHF. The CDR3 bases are TGTGCCAGCAGCAAGTCAGCGTATAGCAATCAGCCCCAGCATTTT.

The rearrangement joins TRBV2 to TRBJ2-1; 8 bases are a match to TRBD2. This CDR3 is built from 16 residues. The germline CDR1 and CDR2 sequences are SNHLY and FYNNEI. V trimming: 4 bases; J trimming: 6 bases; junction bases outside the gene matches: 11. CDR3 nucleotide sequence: TGTGCCAGCAGTGCTTCTCTAGCGGGCACCACCAATGAGCAGTTCTTC. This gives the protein CASSASLAGTTNEQFF. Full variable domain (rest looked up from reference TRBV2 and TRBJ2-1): EPEVTQTPSHQVTQMGQEVILRCVPISNHLYFYWYRQILGQKVEFLVSFYNNEISEKSEIFDDQFSVERPDGSNFTLKIRSTKLEDSAMYFCASSASLAGTTNEQFFGPGTRLTVL.

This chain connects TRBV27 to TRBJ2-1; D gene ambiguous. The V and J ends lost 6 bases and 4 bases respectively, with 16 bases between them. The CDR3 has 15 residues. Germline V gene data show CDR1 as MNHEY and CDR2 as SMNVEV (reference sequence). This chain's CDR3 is CASSPRQVRYNEQFF. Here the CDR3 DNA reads TGTGCCAGCAGCCCCAGGCAGGTCCGTTACAATGAGCAGTTCTTC.

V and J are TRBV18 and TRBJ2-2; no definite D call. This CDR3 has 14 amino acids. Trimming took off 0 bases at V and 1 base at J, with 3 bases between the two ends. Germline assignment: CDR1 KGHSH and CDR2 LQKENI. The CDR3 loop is CASSPPLNTGELFF. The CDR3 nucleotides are TGTGCCAGCTCACCACCGTTGAACACCGGGGAGCTGTTTTTT.

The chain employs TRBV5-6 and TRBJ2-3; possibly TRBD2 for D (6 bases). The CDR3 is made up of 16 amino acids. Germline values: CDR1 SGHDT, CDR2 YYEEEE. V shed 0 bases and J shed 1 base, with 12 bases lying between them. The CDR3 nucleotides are TGTGCCAGCAGCTTGGTCTCGGGGGTGGGCACAGATACGCAGTATTTT. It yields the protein CASSLVSGVGTDTQYF.

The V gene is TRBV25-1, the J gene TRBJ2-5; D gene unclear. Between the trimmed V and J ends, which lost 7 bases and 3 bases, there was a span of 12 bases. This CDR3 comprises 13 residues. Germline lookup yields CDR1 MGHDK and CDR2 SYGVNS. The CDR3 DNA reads TGTGCCAGCACCGGGCCTTCGGAAGAGACCCAGTACTTC. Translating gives CASTGPSEETQYF. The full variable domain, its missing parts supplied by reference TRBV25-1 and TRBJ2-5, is EADIYQTPRYLVIGTGKKITLECSQTMGHDKMYWYQQDPGMELHLIHYSYGVNSTEKGDLSSESTVSRIRTEHFPLTLESARPSHTSQYLCASTGPSEETQYFGPGTRLLVL.

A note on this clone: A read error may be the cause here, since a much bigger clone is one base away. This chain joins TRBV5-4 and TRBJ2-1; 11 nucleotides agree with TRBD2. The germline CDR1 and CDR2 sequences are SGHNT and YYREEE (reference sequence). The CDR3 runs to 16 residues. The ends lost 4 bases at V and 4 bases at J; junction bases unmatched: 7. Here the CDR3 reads CASSPAGTSGYNEQFF. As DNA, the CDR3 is TGTGCCAGCAGCCCTGCCGGGACTAGCGGATACAATGAGCAGTTCTTC.

The CDR3 coding sequence is TGTGCCATCAGTGAGTCAAGTACAGGCCTTGGAAAACTGTTTTTT. Its protein product is CAISESSTGLGKLFF. The chain joins TRBV10-3 to TRBJ1-4; D may be TRBD1 (5 bases). The CDR3 is 15 amino acids. Germline CDR1 reads ENHRY; CDR2 reads SYGVKD. Trimming stripped 0 bases from V and 10 bases from J, with 15 bases between.